Below, one T cell receptor beta chain is given with its context. This sample is drawn from a study of T cell changes during pregnancy in multiple sclerosis. Using immunoSEQ multiplex PCR, the repertoire was profiled, and TCRdb retains in-frame clones only, with some absent. The profile shows 55,000 to 70,000 clones, 80% to 90% of them singletons. The CDR3 runs 14 residues. Germline assignment: CDR1 LNHDA and CDR2 SQIVND (reference sequence). The V and J ends lost 6 bases and 8 bases respectively, with 19 bases between them. The specimen comprised peripheral blood, sampled in the first trimester of pregnancy. The sequence came from a female donor with multiple sclerosis, enrolled in a pregnancy study. V usage is TRBV19 and J usage is TRBJ1-2, with D unclear. The CDR3 DNA reads TGTGCCAGTAGCCCTCAGTCCCCCGGGAGGGGCTACACCTTC. It specifies CASSPQSPGRGYTF.